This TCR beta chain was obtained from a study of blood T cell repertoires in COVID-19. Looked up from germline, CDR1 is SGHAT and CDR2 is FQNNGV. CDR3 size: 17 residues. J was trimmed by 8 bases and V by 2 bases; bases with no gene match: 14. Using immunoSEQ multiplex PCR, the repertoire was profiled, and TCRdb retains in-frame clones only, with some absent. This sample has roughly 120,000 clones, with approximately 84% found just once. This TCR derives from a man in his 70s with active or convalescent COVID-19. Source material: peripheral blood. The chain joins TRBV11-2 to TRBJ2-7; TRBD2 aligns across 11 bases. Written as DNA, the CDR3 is TGTGCCAGCAGCTTAAATCTTAACCCTAGCGGGGGGACTCAGCAGTACTTC. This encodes CASSLNLNPSGGTQQYF. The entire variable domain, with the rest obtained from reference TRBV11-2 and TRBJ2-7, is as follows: EAGVAQSPRYKIIEKRQSVAFWCNPISGHATLYWYQQILGQGPKLLIQFQNNGVVDDSQLPKDRFSAERLKGVDSTLKIQPAKLEDSAVYLCASSLNLNPSGGTQQYFGPGTRLTVT.